This record covers a single TCR beta chain. Germline-derived CDR1 and CDR2 are SGHVS and FNYEAQ. Between the trimmed V and J ends, which lost 5 bases and 2 bases, there was a span of 14 bases. This CDR3 has 15 residues. The data originate from a study of blood T cell repertoires in COVID-19. The wider study: Acute and convalescent COVID-19 specimens originated in the United States, Italy and Spain. T cells, B-cell-depleted T cells, or PBMCs provided the cDNA or gDNA that served as material.

Per the original methods: Reference gene primers were amplified, and this amplification served to estimate nucleated cell counts. Assay used: immunoSEQ multiplex PCR; TCRdb lists only in-frame clones, some missing. V, J and clone size are those of that table, while D and trimming were read from the DNA. The sample has approximately 62,000 clones, roughly 80% seen once. J is TRBJ2-3 and V is TRBV7-6; possibly TRBD2 for D (6 bases). This TCR was sampled from a woman in her forties or fifties with active or convalescent COVID-19. The sequenced material came from peripheral blood. Written as DNA, the CDR3 is TGTGCCAGCAGCCAGGAGGGATTGTTCACAGATACGCAGTATTTT. Translating gives CASSQEGLFTDTQYF.